The entry below describes one T cell receptor beta chain. A much larger clone lies a single base off, so this may be a read error. The same CDR3 arises from other DNA sequences in this sample as well. CDR1 and CDR2 from the germline V gene are SQVTM and ANQGSEA. The CDR3 is made up of 12 amino acids. These data belong to a study of metastatic and nonmetastatic thyroid tumors. TCRdb redid the clone calls on the PCR reads using MiXCR. The repertoire holds some 21,000 clones, with 10% to 15% as singletons. Not a single patient had been given any form of treatment at any point before undergoing thyroid surgery.

The TCR was taken from a male donor with papillary thyroid cancer or a benign thyroid nodule (not recorded which). Some clones in this sample may be carry-over from other donors' samples. V usage is TRBV29-1 and J usage is TRBJ1-1; weak D call: TRBD1 (6 bases). Sequenced input: blood. This CDR3 reads CSAGQRNTEAFF. The CDR3 DNA follows: TGTAGCGCTGGACAGAGGAACACTGAAGCTTTCTTT.